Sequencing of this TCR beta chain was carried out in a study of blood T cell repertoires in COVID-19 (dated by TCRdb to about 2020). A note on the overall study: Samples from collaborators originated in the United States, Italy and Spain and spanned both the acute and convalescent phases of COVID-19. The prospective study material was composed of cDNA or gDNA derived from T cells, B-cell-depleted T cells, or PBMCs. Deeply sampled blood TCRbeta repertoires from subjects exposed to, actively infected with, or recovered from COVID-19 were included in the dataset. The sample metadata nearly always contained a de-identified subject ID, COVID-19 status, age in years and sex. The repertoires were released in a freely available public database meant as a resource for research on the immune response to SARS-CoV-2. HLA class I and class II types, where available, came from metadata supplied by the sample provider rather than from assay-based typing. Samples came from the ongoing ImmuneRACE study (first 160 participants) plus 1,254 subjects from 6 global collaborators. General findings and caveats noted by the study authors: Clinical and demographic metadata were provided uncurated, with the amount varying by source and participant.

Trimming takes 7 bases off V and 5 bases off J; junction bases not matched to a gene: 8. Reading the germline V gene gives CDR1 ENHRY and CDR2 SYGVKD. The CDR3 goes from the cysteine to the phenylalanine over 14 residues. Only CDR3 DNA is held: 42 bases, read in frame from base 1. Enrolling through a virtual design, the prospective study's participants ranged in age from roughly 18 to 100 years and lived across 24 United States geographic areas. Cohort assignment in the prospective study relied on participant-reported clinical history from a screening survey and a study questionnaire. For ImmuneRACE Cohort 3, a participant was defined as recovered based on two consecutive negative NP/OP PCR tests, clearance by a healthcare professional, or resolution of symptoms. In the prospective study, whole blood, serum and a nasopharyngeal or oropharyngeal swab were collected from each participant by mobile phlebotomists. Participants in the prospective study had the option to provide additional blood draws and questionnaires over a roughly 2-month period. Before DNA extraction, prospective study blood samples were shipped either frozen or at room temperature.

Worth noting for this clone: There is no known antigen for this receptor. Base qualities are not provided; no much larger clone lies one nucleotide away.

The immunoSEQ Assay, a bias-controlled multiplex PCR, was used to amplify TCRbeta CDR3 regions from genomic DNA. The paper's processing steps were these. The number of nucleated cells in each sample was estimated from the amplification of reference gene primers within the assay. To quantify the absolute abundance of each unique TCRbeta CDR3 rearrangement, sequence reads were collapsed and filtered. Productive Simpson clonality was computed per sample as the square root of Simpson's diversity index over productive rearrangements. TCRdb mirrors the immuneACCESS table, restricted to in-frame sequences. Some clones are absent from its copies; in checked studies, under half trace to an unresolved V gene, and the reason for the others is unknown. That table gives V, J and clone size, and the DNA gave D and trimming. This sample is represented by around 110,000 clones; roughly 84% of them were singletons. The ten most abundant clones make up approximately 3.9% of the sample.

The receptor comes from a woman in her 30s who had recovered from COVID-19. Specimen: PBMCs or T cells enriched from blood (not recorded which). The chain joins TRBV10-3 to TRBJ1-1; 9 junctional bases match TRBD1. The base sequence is TGTGCCATCAACCCACAGGGGGCCGAGACTGAAGCTTTCTTT. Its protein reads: CAINPQGAETEAFF.